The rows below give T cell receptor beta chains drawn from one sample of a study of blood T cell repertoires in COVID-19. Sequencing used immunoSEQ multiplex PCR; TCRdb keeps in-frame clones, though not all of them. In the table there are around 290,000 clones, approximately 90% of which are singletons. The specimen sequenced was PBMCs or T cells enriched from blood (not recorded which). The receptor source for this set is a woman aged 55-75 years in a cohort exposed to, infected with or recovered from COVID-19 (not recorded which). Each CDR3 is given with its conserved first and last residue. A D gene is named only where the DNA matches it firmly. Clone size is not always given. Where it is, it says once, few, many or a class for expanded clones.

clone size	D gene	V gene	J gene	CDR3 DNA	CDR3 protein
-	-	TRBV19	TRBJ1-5	TGTGCCAGTCTACCGGCCCGCCAGGCTTTCAATCAGCCCCAGCATTTT	CASLPARQAFNQPQHF
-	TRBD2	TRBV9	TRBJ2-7	TGTGCCAGCAGCGTAGGAGGGACTAGCGGGGCCTACGAGCAGTACTTC	CASSVGGTSGAYEQYF
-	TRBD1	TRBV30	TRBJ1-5	TGTGCCTGGAGTGGTGACAGGGGAAATCAGCCCCAGCATTTT	CAWSGDRGNQPQHF
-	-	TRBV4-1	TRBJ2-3	TGCGCCAGCAGCCAAGATTCCGGGAGAGCCGCAGATACGCAGTATTTT	CASSQDSGRAADTQYF
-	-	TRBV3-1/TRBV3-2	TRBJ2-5	TGTGCCAGCAGCCAGGTACCTAGCCGGAGGGAGACCCAGTACTTC	CASSQVPSRRETQYF
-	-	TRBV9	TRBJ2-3	TGTGCCAGCAGCGTAGCAGACTCCCGAGAGGGCACGTCCGATACGCAGTATTTT	CASSVADSREGTSDTQYF
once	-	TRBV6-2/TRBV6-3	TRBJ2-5	TGTGCCAGCAGTGAGGGAGGAGGGTCAGAGACCCAGTACTTC	CASSEGGGSETQYF
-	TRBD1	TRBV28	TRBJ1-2	TGTGCCAGCAGTTTCCAGGACAGGTTCTATGGCTACACCTTC	CASSFQDRFYGYTF
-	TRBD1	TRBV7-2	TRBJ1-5	TGTGCCAGCAGCTTCAACGGACAGGAGAATCAGCCCCAGCATTTT	CASSFNGQENQPQHF
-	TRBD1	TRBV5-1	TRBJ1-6	TGCGCCAGCAGCTCCCGCCCCCCGCCCTACGGGACAGGGAATTCACCCCTCCACTTT	CASSSRPPPYGTGNSPLHF
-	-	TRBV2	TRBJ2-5	TGTGACAAACAGGAATTTGGCCAAGAGACCCAGTACTTC	CDKQEFGQETQYF